What follows are 21 T cell receptor beta chains derived from one specimen sequenced in a study of cytomegalovirus exposure and HLA in healthy donors. Profiled with immunoSEQ multiplex PCR; TCRdb holds only in-frame clones, not every one. The profile shows some 100,000 clones, approximately 86% of them singletons. Material: PBMCs. These receptors all come from a young man in good health and CMV-seropositive.

This clone was seen once. V and J are TRBV6-5 and TRBJ1-2, with D unclear. The V gene's germline CDR1 is MNHEY and CDR2 SVGAGI. The CDR3 has 14 residues. V was cut by 3 bases and J by 1 base, with 9 bases left in between. CDR3 sequence: CASSYADLNYGYTF. CDR3 DNA sequence: TGTGCCAGCAGTTATGCGGATCTTAACTATGGCTACACCTTC.

The gene calls are TRBV10-1 and TRBJ2-1; 10 nucleotides match TRBD2. CDR1 and CDR2 from the germline V gene are WNHNN and SYGVQD (reference sequence). The CDR3 has 14 residues. V dropped 4 bases and J dropped 9; count of bases not matched to a gene: 6. As DNA, the CDR3 is TGCGCCAGCAGTGGAAGCGGGGGGGCCTTTGAGCAGTTCTTC. Encoded protein: CASSGSGGAFEQFF.

This clone showed up just once. This chain links TRBV6-4 with TRBJ2-2, with a tentative D call TRBD2 (6 bases). There are 13 residues in the CDR3. Germline lookup yields CDR1 MRHNA and CDR2 SNTAGT. V lost 2 bases, J lost 7 bases, and 8 bases lay in between. CDR3 loop: CASSDPAGGELFF. CDR3 sequence (DNA): TGTGCCAGCAGTGACCCAGCGGGCGGGGAGCTGTTTTTT.

This clone has just one count. The rearrangement uses TRBV7-2 and TRBJ2-2; D is undetermined. V dropped 4 bases and J dropped 6 bases, with 9 bases sitting between them. The CDR3 length is 13 residues. Looked up from germline, CDR1 is SGHTA and CDR2 is FQGNSA. CDR3 nucleotide sequence: TGTGCCAGCAGCTCCAGACTTGCCGGGGAGCTGTTTTTT. It yields the protein CASSSRLAGELFF. The full variable domain, completed using reference TRBV7-2 and TRBJ2-2, is GAGVSQSPSNKVTEKGKDVELRCDPISGHTALYWYRQSLGQGLEFLIYFQGNSAPDKSGLPSDRFSAERTGGSVSTLTIQRTQQEDSAVYLCASSSRLAGELFFGEGSRLTVL.

CDR3 DNA: TGTGCCAGCAGTGAAGCGCCCCGAGGATCCATCTACGAGCAGTACTTC. Amino acid sequence: CASSEAPRGSIYEQYF. J is TRBJ2-7 and V is TRBV2; D gene uncertain. The CDR3 runs to 16 residues. Germline CDR1 reads SNHLY; CDR2 reads FYNNEI. The V gene lost 0 bases and the J gene lost 3 bases, with 15 bases spanning the gap.

V usage is TRBV10-3 and J usage is TRBJ2-3; D perhaps matches TRBD2 (6 bases). The ends were cut back, 2 bases at V and 6 bases at J, with 18 bases in the middle. The CDR3 runs 16 residues. Germline loops: CDR1 ENHRY, CDR2 SYGVKD. CDR3 coding DNA: TGTGCCATCAGTGAGCAGGGAGGCGGGGCGGGCGATACGCAGTATTTT. As protein: CAISEQGGGAGDTQYF.

CDR3: CASSFAGSNQPQHF. CDR3 DNA: TGTGCCAGCAGTTTCGCGGGGAGCAATCAGCCCCAGCATTTT. V is TRBV27 and J is TRBJ1-5, with D uncertain. Germline-derived CDR1 and CDR2 are MNHEY and SMNVEV (reference sequence). The V and J ends lost 3 bases and 1 base respectively, with 7 bases between them. This CDR3 region has 14 residues.

The sample holds one count of this clone. This chain links TRBV6-5 with TRBJ1-6, with D possibly being TRBD1 (6 bases). The CDR3 loop spans 12 amino acids. CDR1 is MNHEY, CDR2 SVGAGI, per germline. V was clipped by 6 bases and J by 10 bases, with 10 bases between them. The chain's CDR3 is CASRDSGSPLHF. CDR3 sequence (DNA): TGTGCCAGCAGGGACAGCGGATCACCCCTCCACTTT.

J is TRBJ1-4 and V is TRBV5-8, with D hard to call. The V gene's germline CDR1 is SGHTS and CDR2 YDEGEE. The ends were cut back, 4 bases at V and 7 bases at J, with 8 bases in the middle. This CDR3 has 12 amino acids. The CDR3 region is CASSPGVEKLFF. In DNA form, the CDR3 reads TGTGCCAGCAGCCCGGGAGTTGAAAAACTGTTTTTT.

The chain is built from TRBV30 and TRBJ1-6; 9 positions match TRBD1. The junction had 4 bases not matched to a gene; V was cut back by 5 bases and J by 2 bases. The CDR3 length is 15 residues. CDR1 and CDR2 from the germline V gene are GTSNPN and SVGIG (reference sequence). CDR3: CAWETGGTYNSPLHF. The DNA for the CDR3 is TGTGCCTGGGAGACAGGGGGAACCTATAATTCACCCCTCCACTTT.

The rearrangement joins TRBV28 to TRBJ1-1; D might be TRBD1 (5 bases). The germline V and J ends were trimmed by 5 bases and 5 bases, with 12 bases remaining between them. The germline CDR1 and CDR2 sequences are MDHEN and SYDVKM. CDR3 length equals 13 residues. CDR3 in amino acids: CASSRGRTTEAFF. The CDR3 coding sequence is TGTGCCAGCAGTCGGGGGAGAACAACTGAAGCTTTCTTT.

The chain couples TRBV5-8 to TRBJ2-2; TRBD1 agrees at 8 bases. Germline V CDR1 and CDR2: SGHTS, YDEGEE. V was clipped by 0 bases and J by 4 bases; unmatched bases: 2. This CDR3 is built from 15 residues. The CDR3 loop is CASSLAGGLTGELFF. The CDR3 DNA reads TGTGCCAGCAGCTTGGCAGGGGGCCTCACCGGGGAGCTGTTTTTT.

The CDR3 sequence: CASSRRGGDSYEQYF. The DNA of the CDR3 is TGTGCCAGTAGTCGGAGAGGGGGGGATTCCTACGAGCAGTACTTC. The chain links TRBV19 to TRBJ2-7; a possible D gene is TRBD2 (7 bases). This CDR3 is 15 amino acids long. CDR1 is LNHDA, CDR2 SQIVND, per germline (reference sequence). Trimming stripped 5 bases from V and 1 base from J, with 15 bases between.

The chain uses TRBV2 and TRBJ1-3, with D unresolved. The germline V and J ends were trimmed by 7 bases and 0 bases, with 25 bases remaining between them. Germline CDR1 reads SNHLY; CDR2 reads FYNNEI. The CDR3 has 19 residues. For the CDR3, the DNA is TGTGCCAGCACCAGGTGGAGGGTTCAAGCCTTGAGCTCTGGAAACACCATATATTTT. This codes for CASTRWRVQALSSGNTIYF.

The chain couples TRBV5-1 to TRBJ2-3; TRBD1 aligns across 8 bases. Germline V CDR1 and CDR2: SGHRS, YFSETQ. The V and J ends lost 6 bases and 5 bases, in that order; junction bases with no gene match: 8. The CDR3 has 14 residues. CDR3: CASNPDRAKDTQYF. As DNA, the CDR3 is TGCGCCAGCAACCCGGACAGGGCGAAAGATACGCAGTATTTT.

V gene TRBV7-2 combines with J gene TRBJ1-3; D is perhaps TRBD1 (5 bases). V gave up 5 bases and J gave up 2 bases, with 16 bases separating them. Germline V gene data show CDR1 as SGHTA and CDR2 as FQGNSA. The CDR3 is made up of 16 amino acids. CDR3: CASSPQGLRTGNTIYF. CDR3 DNA: TGTGCCAGCAGCCCCCAGGGATTGAGGACTGGAAACACCATATATTTT.

V is TRBV27 and J is TRBJ2-3; D uncertain. CDR3 length equals 12 residues. V shed 7 bases and J shed 2 bases, with 7 bases lying between them. The germline gives CDR1 MNHEY, CDR2 SMNVEV (reference sequence). CDR3 sequence: CASKQTTDTQYF. CDR3 bases: TGTGCCAGCAAACAGACCACAGATACGCAGTATTTT.

This clone was counted between two and nine times. The chain is built from TRBV6-5 and TRBJ2-3; 9 bases agree with TRBD2. Germline loops: CDR1 MNHEY, CDR2 SVGAGI. V shed 5 bases and J 4 bases; nucleotides not matched to a gene: 7. The CDR3 runs to 15 residues. In DNA, the CDR3 is TGTGCCAGCAGTCAAGTTAGCGGGGGCGCAGATACGCAGTATTTT. Translated: CASSQVSGGADTQYF.

This chain joins TRBV28 and TRBJ1-2; D unclear. Looked up from germline, CDR1 is MDHEN and CDR2 is SYDVKM. V dropped 3 bases and J dropped 3 bases, with 14 bases sitting between them. CDR3 size: 15 residues. The CDR3 bases are TGTGCCAGCAGTTTCTCAATTGGGCAGTACTATGGCTACACCTTC. This encodes CASSFSIGQYYGYTF.

This clone was seen only once. The rearrangement joins TRBV18 to TRBJ2-7; tentatively, D is TRBD2 (6 bases). V gave up 2 bases and J gave up 2 bases, with 7 bases separating them. This CDR3 spans 13 amino acids. Germline V CDR1 and CDR2: KGHSH, LQKENI. CDR3 DNA sequence: TGTGCCAGCTCACCAGGGGAGGCCTACGAGCAGTACTTC. Residues: CASSPGEAYEQYF. Full variable domain (rest looked up from reference TRBV18 and TRBJ2-7): NAGVMQNPRHLVRRRGQEARLRCSPMKGHSHVYWYRQLPEEGLKFMVYLQKENIIDESGMPKERFSAEFPKEGPSILRIQQVVRGDSAAYFCASSPGEAYEQYFGPGTRLTVT.

Here the CDR3 reads CASSADLRGTEAFF. DNA for the CDR3: TGTGCCAGCAGCGCCGACCTCAGGGGGACTGAAGCTTTCTTT. V gene TRBV2 combines with J gene TRBJ1-1; TRBD1 matches at 7 bases. The CDR3 is made up of 14 amino acids. Germline lookup yields CDR1 SNHLY and CDR2 FYNNEI. Trimming took 6 bases from V and 5 from J; bases not matched to a gene: 9.